The present entry profiles one T cell receptor beta chain with its context. No antigen is known for it. As TCR cDNA was made by 5'RACE template switching, a universal primer site and UMIs were added. TCRdb re-called the 5' RACE reads through MiXCR, storing one row per CDR3 protein. The table lists around 400,000 distinct CDR3 sequences, approximately 10% of them singletons, with roughly 18% in the top ten. These data come from a study of T cells after yellow fever vaccination. Study-level information: SMART-Seq v4 Ultra Low Input prepared the low-cell-number fractions. Notes on the study in general: Secondary responses were weaker yet peaked faster, day 5 versus 15. Clones that expanded after primary vaccination mostly reappeared after the booster (roughly 95% CD4, 75% to 90% CD8).

Sequenced here: PBMCs, sampled on the day of the first yellow fever vaccination. This clonotype was obtained from a man between 18 and 35 years old who received the YFV17D yellow fever vaccine.

CDR3 nucleotides: TGCGCCAGCAGGCGGGGAATGGAAGAGACCCAGTACTTC. It encodes CASRRGMEETQYF. The chain uses TRBV5-1 and TRBJ2-5, with TRBD2 as a possible D gene (6 bases). The V gene's germline CDR1 is SGHRS and CDR2 YFSETQ. V lost 5 bases to trimming and J lost 3 bases, with 11 bases between them. CDR3 length equals 13 residues.